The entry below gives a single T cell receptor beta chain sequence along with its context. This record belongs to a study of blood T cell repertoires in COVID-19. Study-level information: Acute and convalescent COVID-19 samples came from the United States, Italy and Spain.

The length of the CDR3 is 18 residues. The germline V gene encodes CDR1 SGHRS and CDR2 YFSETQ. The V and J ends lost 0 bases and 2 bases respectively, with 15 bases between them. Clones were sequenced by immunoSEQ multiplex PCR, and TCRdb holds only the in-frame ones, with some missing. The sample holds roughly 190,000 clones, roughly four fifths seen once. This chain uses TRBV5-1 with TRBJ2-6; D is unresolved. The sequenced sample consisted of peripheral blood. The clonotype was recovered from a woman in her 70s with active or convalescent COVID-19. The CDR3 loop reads CASSLAPIQTPGANVLTF. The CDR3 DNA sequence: TGCGCCAGCAGCTTGGCCCCAATACAGACGCCTGGGGCCAACGTCCTGACTTTC. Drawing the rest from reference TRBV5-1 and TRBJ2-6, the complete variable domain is KAGVTQTPRYLIKTRGQQVTLSCSPISGHRSVSWYQQTPGQGLQFLFEYFSETQRNKGNFPGRFSGRQFSNSRSEMNVSTLELGDSALYLCASSLAPIQTPGANVLTFGAGSRLTVL.